The rows below give T cell receptor beta chains drawn from one sample of a study of Graves' ophthalmopathy and Graves' hyperthyroidism. In TCRdb, the multiplex PCR reads were re-called with MiXCR into one record per CDR3 protein. The sample has 200,000 to 250,000 distinct CDR3 sequences, 29% seen once. The sequenced material came from peripheral blood. The receptor source for this set is a man aged 50 or older with Graves' ophthalmopathy. CDR3s include the opening cysteine and the closing phenylalanine or tryptophan. D genes are given only for firm matches. Clone size is shown for a subset of rows, as once, few, many or a class of expanded clone.

-	TRBV11-2	TRBJ1-1	many	TGTGCCAGCAGCTTAGATGGGACGGGGAACACTGAAGCTTTCTTT	CASSLDGTGNTEAFF
-	TRBV7-9	TRBJ1-2	many	TGTGCCAGCAGCCTTCAGACGGTGGTCTATGGCTACACCTTC	CASSLQTVVYGYTF
TRBD1	TRBV7-2	TRBJ1-1	many	TGTGCCAGCAGCTTGACAGGGTTGAGCTCTGAAGCTTTCTTT	CASSLTGLSSEAFF
TRBD2	TRBV7-8	TRBJ2-5	many	TGTGCCAGCAGCTTAACCGGACTAGCGGGAGTGGAGACCCAGTACTTC	CASSLTGLAGVETQYF
-	TRBV15	TRBJ2-5	-	TGTGCCACCAGCAGAGAAGGGACGCCGTTCGGGACCCAGTACTTC	CATSREGTPFGTQYF
-	TRBV6-5	TRBJ1-1	many	TGTGCCAGCACCTCCCCCGGCAGGGTCACTGAAGCTTTCTTT	CASTSPGRVTEAFF
-	TRBV28	TRBJ1-2	-	TGTGCCAGCTCCAAGCCCGGGGATTATGGCTACACCTTC	CASSKPGDYGYTF
TRBD1	TRBV6-5	TRBJ2-3	many	TGTGCCAGCAGGACAGGGGCGACAGATACGCAGTATTTT	CASRTGATDTQYF
-	TRBV19	TRBJ1-1	many	TGTGCCAGTAGTAAGGGACTCTTTGGAAACACTGAAGCTTTCTTT	CASSKGLFGNTEAFF
TRBD2	TRBV11-2	TRBJ2-7	-	TGTGCCAGCAGCTCCAGGGGCAGCGGGAGGGTAACTTCCTACGAGCAGTACTTC	CASSSRGSGRVTSYEQYF
TRBD2	TRBV28	TRBJ2-7	many	TGTGCCAGCAGTTCGTACATGGGACTAGCGGGAGGGCCTATATCCTACGAGCAGTACTTC	CASSSYMGLAGGPISYEQYF
TRBD1	TRBV6-2/TRBV6-3	TRBJ1-1	-	TGTGCCAGCAGTTCCCTGCCCGGGACAGGGTATACCGACACTGAAGCTTTCTTT	CASSSLPGTGYTDTEAFF
-	TRBV7-2	TRBJ1-1	-	TGTGCCAGCAGCTTATCGCGACAGAACACTGAAGCTTTCTTT	CASSLSRQNTEAFF
-	TRBV4-1	TRBJ1-2	many	TGCGCCAGCAGCCATCCTGACATGGAACTGTCATTCTATGGCTACACCTTC	CASSHPDMELSFYGYTF
-	TRBV28	TRBJ1-1	-	TGTGCCAGCAGCGACCCCGCGGGGTCGGAAACTGAAGCTTTCTTT	CASSDPAGSETEAFF
-	TRBV6-2/TRBV6-3	TRBJ2-7	-	TGTGCCAGCACCTTTGGGACCGGGATCGACTCCTACGAGCAGTACTTC	CASTFGTGIDSYEQYF
-	TRBV12-3/TRBV12-4	TRBJ2-7	many	TGTGCCAGCAGCCGCGCCCACGAGCAGTACTTC	CASSRAHEQYF
-	TRBV6-2/TRBV6-3	TRBJ1-1	once	TGTGCCAGCAGCAGACCGGACCCGGCGGTAGCTTTCTTT	CASSRPDPAVAFF
-	TRBV28	TRBJ1-3	many	TGTGCCAGCACCCCCCAGGTCGGAAACACCATATATTTT	CASTPQVGNTIYF
-	TRBV20-1	TRBJ2-5	many	TGCAGTGCTATCGCTCAAGAGACCCAGTACTTC	CSAIAQETQYF
TRBD1	TRBV13	TRBJ2-7	many	TGTGCCAGCAGCCCCGGACAGGGGTCTGTCGAGCAGTACTTC	CASSPGQGSVEQYF
TRBD1	TRBV7-9	TRBJ1-4	many	TGTGCCAGCAGCTTCGACAGGGGTAGCGAAAAACTGTTTTTT	CASSFDRGSEKLFF
TRBD1	TRBV12-3/TRBV12-4	TRBJ2-2	many	TGTGCCAGCAGCATGACAGGGGCCACCGGGGAGCTGTTTTTT	CASSMTGATGELFF
-	TRBV28	TRBJ1-6	many	TGTGCCAGCACGGGCTCCTATAATTCACCCCTCCACTTT	CASTGSYNSPLHF
TRBD2	TRBV28	TRBJ2-7	many	TGTGCCAGCAGATCAGGACTAGCGGAAGATGGCGAGCAGTACTTC	CASRSGLAEDGEQYF
-	TRBV6-2/TRBV6-3	TRBJ2-5	many	TGTGCCAGCAGTACTACAGGGTACCAAGAGACCCAGTACTTC	CASSTTGYQETQYF
-	TRBV5-6	TRBJ2-7	many	TGTGCCAGCAGCTTGGGGGCCAGGGTGGGGGAGCAGTACTTC	CASSLGARVGEQYF
-	TRBV6-5	TRBJ1-3	many	TGTGCCAGCAGTTATAATGTCCCCTCTGGAAACACCATATATTTT	CASSYNVPSGNTIYF
TRBD1	TRBV6-5	TRBJ1-1	many	TGTGCCAGCAGCGGACAGGCGCGTGAAGCTTTCTTT	CASSGQAREAFF
-	TRBV7-9	TRBJ1-1	many	TGTGCCAGCAGCTTAGCTTTGACGAACACTGAAGCTTTCTTT	CASSLALTNTEAFF
TRBD1	TRBV6-1	TRBJ1-2	many	TGTGCCAGCAACGATTGGACAGGGAGTGTTGGCTACACCTTC	CASNDWTGSVGYTF